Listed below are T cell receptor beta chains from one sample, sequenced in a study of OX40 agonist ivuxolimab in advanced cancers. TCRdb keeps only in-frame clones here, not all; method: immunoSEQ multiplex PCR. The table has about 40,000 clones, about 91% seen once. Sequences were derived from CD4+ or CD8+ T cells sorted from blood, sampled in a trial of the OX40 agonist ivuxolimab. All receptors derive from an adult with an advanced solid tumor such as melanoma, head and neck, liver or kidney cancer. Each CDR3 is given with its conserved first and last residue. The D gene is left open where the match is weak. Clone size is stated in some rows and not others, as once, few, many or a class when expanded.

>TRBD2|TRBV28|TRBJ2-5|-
TGTGCCAGCAGTTTTCCCCCGGGACTAGCAGAAGAGACCCAGTACTTC
CASSFPPGLAEETQYF
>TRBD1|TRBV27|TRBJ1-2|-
TGTGCCAGCAGTCACTCGACAGGGCGATATGGCTACACCTTC
CASSHSTGRYGYTF
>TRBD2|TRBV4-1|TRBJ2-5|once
TGCGCCAGCAGCCTCCTTAGCGGGAGGGCCGGGGAGACCCAGTACTTC
CASSLLSGRAGETQYF
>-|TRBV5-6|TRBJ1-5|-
TGTGCCAGCAGCTTGGGGAGGGTGGCGGGCAATCAGCCCCAGCATTTT
CASSLGRVAGNQPQHF
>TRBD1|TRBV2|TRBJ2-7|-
TGTGCCAGCAGGGGGACAGTTAGCTACGAGCAGTACTTC
CASRGTVSYEQYF
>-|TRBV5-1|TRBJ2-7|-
TGCGCCAGCAGCTTGGGGTACGAGCAGTACTTC
CASSLGYEQYF
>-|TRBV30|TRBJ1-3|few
TGTGCCTGGAGGGACTCCTCTGGAAACACCATATATTTT
CAWRDSSGNTIYF
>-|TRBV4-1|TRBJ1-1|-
TGCGCCAGCAGCCGGCCCGGGGGCGGGAACACTGAAGCTTTCTTT
CASSRPGGGNTEAFF
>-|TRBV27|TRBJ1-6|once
TGTGCCAGCAGTTTATCGGGCGGCCGGAGCTCCTATAATTCACCCCTCCACTTT
CASSLSGGRSSYNSPLHF
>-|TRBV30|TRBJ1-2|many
TGTGCTTCCGGCCCGTTAGAGACTAACTATGGCTACACCTTC
CASGPLETNYGYTF
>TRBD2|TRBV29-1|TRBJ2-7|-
TGCAGCGTTGTGCCACTAGCGGCAACCTACGAGCAGTACTTC
CSVVPLAATYEQYF
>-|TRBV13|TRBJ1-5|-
TGTGCCAGCAGCTTATATGGCGATCAGCCCCAGCATTTT
CASSLYGDQPQHF
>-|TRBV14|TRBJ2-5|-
TGTGCCAGCAGTCCTAGGCCAGAGTACCAAGAGACCCAGTACTTC
CASSPRPEYQETQYF
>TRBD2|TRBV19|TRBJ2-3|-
TGTGCCACCGGGGCTAGCGGGAGCCCAGATACGCAGTATTTT
CATGASGSPDTQYF
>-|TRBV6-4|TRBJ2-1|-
TGTGCCAGCAGTGACCAGGGCGACTCCTACAATGAGCAGTTCTTC
CASSDQGDSYNEQFF
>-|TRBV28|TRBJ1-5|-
TGTGCCAGCAGAGAGAGTAATCAGCCCCAGCATTTT
CASRESNQPQHF
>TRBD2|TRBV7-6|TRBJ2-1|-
TGTGCCGGCAGCTTAAAGACCCCGGGACTAGTTGGCTATGAGCAGTTCTTC
CAGSLKTPGLVGYEQFF
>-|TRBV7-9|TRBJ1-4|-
TGTGCCAGCAGCTTGACAAATGAAAAACTGTTTTTT
CASSLTNEKLFF
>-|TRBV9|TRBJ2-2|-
TGTGCCAGCCGTGAAATTAACACCGGGGAGCTGTTTTTT
CASREINTGELFF
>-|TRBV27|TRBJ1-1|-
TGTGCCAGCAGTTTATTAATCGAGGGGTTCGGGACTGAAGCTTTCTTT
CASSLLIEGFGTEAFF
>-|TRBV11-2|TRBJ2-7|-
TGTGCCAGCAGCTTAGCCGGGGGTACCTACGAGCAGTACTTC
CASSLAGGTYEQYF
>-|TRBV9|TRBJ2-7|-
TGTGCCAGCAGCGTAGCCGCAGGGTCAACCTACGAGCAGTACTTC
CASSVAAGSTYEQYF
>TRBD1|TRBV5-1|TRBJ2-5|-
TGCGCCAGCAGATCCGACAGGGGAGAGACCCAGTACTTC
CASRSDRGETQYF
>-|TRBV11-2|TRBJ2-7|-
TGTGCCAGCCGGGGGACTTATAGCTCCTACGAGCAGTACTTC
CASRGTYSSYEQYF
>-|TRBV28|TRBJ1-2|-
TGTGCCAGCAGTTTAAGGCCCAACATCTATGGCTACACCTTC
CASSLRPNIYGYTF
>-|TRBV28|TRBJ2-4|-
TGTGCCAGCAGTTTAAGGGGGACCAAAAACATTCAGTACTTC
CASSLRGTKNIQYF
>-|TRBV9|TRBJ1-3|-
TGTGCCAGCAGCGTAGAAGCGGTCTCTGGAAACACCATATATTTT
CASSVEAVSGNTIYF
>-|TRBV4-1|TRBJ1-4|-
TGCGCCAGCAGCCAAGCCTTAAGGCAGGGGCTCGTAAAACTGTTTTTT
CASSQALRQGLVKLFF
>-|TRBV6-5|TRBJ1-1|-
TGTGCCAGCAGTTACTCGTGGGGGCTCGGCACTGAAGCTTTCTTT
CASSYSWGLGTEAFF
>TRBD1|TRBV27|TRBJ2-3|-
TGTGCCAGCAGTTTTTCGTCAGGGGGCTGGACAGATACGCAGTATTTT
CASSFSSGGWTDTQYF
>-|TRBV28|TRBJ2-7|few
TGTGCCAGCAGTCTCCGACAGTTCCCCTACGAGCAGTACTTC
CASSLRQFPYEQYF
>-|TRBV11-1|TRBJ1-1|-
TGTGCCAGCGGAGACGGCAGAGAAGCTTTCTTT
CASGDGREAFF
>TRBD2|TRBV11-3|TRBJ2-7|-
TGTGCCAGCAGCCCAGATGGACTAGCGGGAGTTTACGAGCAGTACTTC
CASSPDGLAGVYEQYF
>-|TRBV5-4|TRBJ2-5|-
TGTGCCAGCAGCGAACAGGGCTACCAAGAGACCCAGTACTTC
CASSEQGYQETQYF